This T cell receptor (beta chain) was captured in a study of T cells after yellow fever vaccination. TCRdb recomputed calls from the 5' RACE reads with MiXCR, one row per CDR3 protein. The sample lists fewer than 650,000 distinct CDR3 sequences, 20% to 25% occurring once. This clonotype was detected only a few times. Germline values: CDR1 MDHEN, CDR2 SYDVKM. This CDR3 is 17 amino acids long. V was trimmed by 2 bases and J by 4 bases, leaving 20 bases between them. Sequences were derived from PBMCs, sampled approximately 22 days after the first yellow fever vaccination. The clonotype comes from a young man who received the YFV17D yellow fever vaccine. The chain joins TRBV28 to TRBJ2-5; D might be TRBD1 or TRBD2, each matching 7 bases. The CDR3 region has the DNA TGTGCCAGCAGTTTAATAGGCTGGCGCAGGGGGGGAGAGACCCAGTACTTC. It is translated as CASSLIGWRRGGETQYF.